These T cell receptor beta chains were read from a single sample in a study of shared clonotypes between healthy human individuals. Clones were read by immunoSEQ multiplex PCR, and TCRdb kept only the in-frame ones, dropping some. Of over a million clones listed, less than 99% are singletons. Sequencing was performed on naive CD4+ T cells sorted from blood. These receptors originate from a man aged 30-40 years in good health. Each CDR3 is given with its conserved first and last residue. D genes are given only for firm matches. Size values are once, few and many counts, or a class for expanded clones, and some rows have none.

CDR3 DNA,CDR3 protein,D gene,V gene,clone size,J gene
TGTGCCAGCTCACCAGGTCGGGGGCGCACAGATACGCAGTATTTT,CASSPGRGRTDTQYF,.,TRBV18,.,TRBJ2-3
TGCGCCAGCAGCCATGAGACTAGAAGCGATGAGCAGTTCTTC,CASSHETRSDEQFF,.,TRBV4-3,.,TRBJ2-1
TGTGCCAGCAGCTTAGACCCGATCCCCTACGAGCAGTACTTC,CASSLDPIPYEQYF,.,TRBV7-9,.,TRBJ2-7
TGTGCCAGCAGCCCCCGGAGGGGGATCGAGACCCAGTACTTC,CASSPRRGIETQYF,.,TRBV5-4,.,TRBJ2-5
TGTGCCAGCAGCACCCGGGCGGGGGCGCGAACTGAAGCTTTCTTT,CASSTRAGARTEAFF,.,TRBV9,.,TRBJ1-1
TGCGCCAGCAGCCAAGATCTGAGGTCCCCCCCAGCTGGGGCCAACGTCCTGACTTTC,CASSQDLRSPPAGANVLTF,.,TRBV4-3,.,TRBJ2-6
TGTGCCAGCAGCCCGATCGGGACAGGGGCCTCCTACGAGCAGTACTTC,CASSPIGTGASYEQYF,TRBD1,TRBV7-8,.,TRBJ2-7
TGTGCTAGTGGTTCAGGAGAGGCACTGGGCACAGATACGCAGTATTTT,CASGSGEALGTDTQYF,.,TRBV12-5,.,TRBJ2-3
TGTGCCAGCTCTCGGACGGTCCCTGGGCGGCCCCAGCATTTT,CASSRTVPGRPQHF,.,TRBV27,.,TRBJ1-5
TGTGCCAGCAGTTTACCCGGCAGGGTATCCCACGAGCAGTACTTC,CASSLPGRVSHEQYF,.,TRBV27,.,TRBJ2-7
TGCACCATGTCAGAGGGCTACACCTTC,CTMSEGYTF,.,TRBV29-1,.,TRBJ1-2
TGTGCCACCTTGGCCCCGACAGATACGCAGTATTTT,CATLAPTDTQYF,.,TRBV28,.,TRBJ2-3
TGCAGCGTTGAGGATAAGCGTGGGACTAGCGGTATTTCGAGCTCCTACAATGAGCAGTTCTTC,CSVEDKRGTSGISSSYNEQFF,TRBD2,TRBV29-1,once,TRBJ2-1
TGTGCCAGCAGTGAATTTCGGACTAGCGGGGTTGCAGAGCAGTATTTT,CASSEFRTSGVAEQYF,TRBD2,TRBV25-1,.,TRBJ2-3
TGCAGCGTTGATTCGGCTAGCGGGAGGGGTAATGAGCAGTTCTTC,CSVDSASGRGNEQFF,TRBD2,TRBV29-1,.,TRBJ2-1
TGTGCCAGCAGCGTAGGTACAGCCTCCTACGAGCAGTACTTC,CASSVGTASYEQYF,.,TRBV9,.,TRBJ2-7
TGTGCCAGCAGTGAATATACGGGATGGGAGCTGTTTTTT,CASSEYTGWELFF,.,TRBV25-1,.,TRBJ2-2
TGTGCCAGCAGCCCGTCCACGTACAGGGTGGGTGGGCAGTTCTTC,CASSPSTYRVGGQFF,.,TRBV11-2,.,TRBJ2-1
TGTGCCAGCAGGGTCGAGTCAGATACGCAGTATTTT,CASRVESDTQYF,.,TRBV2,.,TRBJ2-3
TGTGCCAGCAGCCCCCGCGGAGGGCGAGAGACCCAGTACTTC,CASSPRGGRETQYF,.,TRBV7-8,.,TRBJ2-5
TGTGCCAGCAGTGAACCCCATGGAAACGCTGAAGCTTTCTTT,CASSEPHGNAEAFF,.,TRBV25-1,once,TRBJ1-1
TGTGCCAGCAGTAAAAACCTGTGGGGGGGCGAAGCTTTCTTT,CASSKNLWGGEAFF,.,TRBV2,.,TRBJ1-1
TGTGCCATCAGTACCGGGACAGGGAGGTTTGGAAACACCATATATTTT,CAISTGTGRFGNTIYF,TRBD1,TRBV10-3,once,TRBJ1-3
TGTGCCAGCTCACCAAGTACAGGGGTAAGGAGGGCTGAAGCTTTCTTT,CASSPSTGVRRAEAFF,TRBD1,TRBV18,.,TRBJ1-1